This T cell receptor beta chain was sequenced during a study of T cell repertoires in cytomegalovirus infection. Study-level background: The authors used CMV epitopes that were HLA-C-restricted (recently identified) and HLA-B-restricted (well studied). Indications came from public TCR beta signatures; they pointed to CMV infection and to a matching HLA type. Whole-study findings and limits: Carriers of CMV plus the relevant HLA were identified by cumulative public TCR beta family frequency. The ex vivo response showed dominance by HLA-C-restricted CMV-specific TCR beta clonotypes.

This clonotype was counted at least ten times. The antigen remains unidentified. MiXCR, run by TCRdb on the reads, gives a single entry per CDR3 protein. Found here are approximately 280,000 distinct CDR3 sequences, 20% to 25% of them singletons; the top ten hold around 20%. Germline CDR1 reads MNHNS; CDR2 reads SASEGT. This CDR3 region has 15 residues. Trimming took off 5 bases at V and 0 bases at J, with 11 bases between the two ends. The genes are TRBV6-1 and TRBJ1-3; perhaps TRBD1 as D (5 bases). The sequencing used cultured PBMCs, collected from culture after CMV antigen stimulation. This TCR came from a human donor in good health (CMV status not recorded). Some clones in this sample may be carry-over from other donors' samples. CDR3 in DNA: TGTGCCAGCAGTAAAGACAGTCGCTCTGGAAACACCATATATTTT. Protein sequence: CASSKDSRSGNTIYF.